This TCR beta chain was observed in a study of molecular identifiers for immune sequencing clone quantification. Study as a whole: Within a replicate experiment, RNA obtained from either roughly 18,000 or 92,000 naive CD8 cells was divided into five aliquots, and four of those aliquots were then sequenced. Study-level findings and limits: Even with more than 950,000 naive cells present, spiked Jurkat TCR RNA from one cell was reportedly detectable.

A note on this clonotype: Its antigen is not identified.

In preparing bulk TCR libraries, previously described methods and listed TCR primers were used. One entry per CDR3 protein results from TCRdb running MiXCR on the PCR reads. Here the sample spans under 600,000 distinct CDR3 sequences, around a fifth being singletons. Per the germline V gene, CDR1 is MNHEY and CDR2 is SVGAGI. The CDR3 spans 16 residues. Trimming took 2 bases from V and 6 from J; bases not matched to a gene: 9. The sample taken for sequencing was naive CD8+ T cells from blood, with Jurkat cell RNA spiked in. Noted subset: FACS-sorted CD8+CD4-CCR7+CD45RA+ naive T cells. This clonotype originated in a human donor in good health. Some libraries in this study had Jurkat cell RNA spiked in. The chain is built from TRBV6-5 and TRBJ2-5; TRBD1 agrees at 10 bases. CDR3: CASSYEGQGLAKTQYF. The CDR3 DNA sequence: TGTGCCAGCAGTTACGAGGGACAGGGGCTCGCGAAGACCCAGTACTTC.